Listed here are 14 T cell receptor beta chains from one sample, sequenced in a study of cytomegalovirus exposure and HLA in healthy donors. Both 60 Vbeta primers and 13 Jbeta primers went into the PCR. The table came from immunoSEQ multiplex PCR; TCRdb's copy has only in-frame clones and leaves some out. The table shows over 150,000 clones, with around 85% occurring only once. The sequenced material came from PBMCs. The receptors originated from a woman in her twenties or thirties in good health and CMV-seronegative.

The V call is TRBV5-4, the J call TRBJ2-2, with a weak D call TRBD1 (5 bases). V was cut by 5 bases and J by 0 bases, with 14 bases left in between. This CDR3 comprises 16 residues. Germline V CDR1 and CDR2: SGHNT, YYREEE (reference sequence). The DNA for the CDR3 is TGTGCCAGCAGGGCAGGGATCGGGTCGAACACCGGGGAGCTGTTTTTT. As protein: CASRAGIGSNTGELFF.

The rearrangement joins TRBV27 to TRBJ2-1; the match to TRBD2 covers 11 bases. Germline CDR1 MNHEY, CDR2 SMNVEV (reference sequence). This CDR3 has 15 residues. V lost 6 bases and J lost 2; bases outside the gene matches: 3. DNA for the CDR3: TGTGCCAGCAGAGGTAGCGGGGGGGCCTACAATGAGCAGTTCTTC. Translating gives CASRGSGGAYNEQFF.

The rearrangement joins TRBV9 to TRBJ2-5, with 7 bases matching TRBD2. Trimming at V came to 3 bases and at J to 5 bases, leaving 7 bases not matched to a gene. Germline CDR1 reads SGDLS; CDR2 reads YYNGEE. CDR3 size: 14 residues. The CDR3 bases are TGTGCCAGCAGCGCCGGACTAGTACTGGAGACCCAGTACTTC. Residues: CASSAGLVLETQYF.

The rearrangement uses TRBV15 and TRBJ1-2; perhaps TRBD1 as D (6 bases). The V gene lost 2 bases and the J gene lost 7 bases, with 14 bases spanning the gap. The germline V gene encodes CDR1 LNHNV and CDR2 YYDKDF (reference sequence). The CDR3 is 14 amino acids. The CDR3, as DNA: TGTGCCACCAGCAGACGACGACAGGCTGGTGGCTACACCTTC. The encoded protein is CATSRRRQAGGYTF.

The gene calls are TRBV27 and TRBJ1-1, with a possible D match to TRBD1 (5 bases). This CDR3 region has 12 residues. CDR1 MNHEY and CDR2 SMNVEV come from the germline V gene (reference sequence). V dropped 9 bases and J dropped 2 bases, with 10 bases sitting between them. This chain's CDR3 is CASRGGNTEAFF. The CDR3 DNA reads TGTGCCAGTCGGGGGGGAAACACTGAAGCTTTCTTT.

This clone was seen only once. The V and J genes are TRBV30 and TRBJ2-6, with a weak D call TRBD2 (5 bases). The germline V gene has CDR1 GTSNPN and CDR2 SVGIG (reference sequence). There are 16 residues in the CDR3. Trimming removed 0 bases from V and 0 bases from J, with 9 bases in between. The CDR3 protein is CAWSVLGHSGANVLTF. The CDR3, as DNA: TGTGCCTGGAGTGTACTAGGGCACTCTGGGGCCAACGTCCTGACTTTC.

This chain uses TRBV18 with TRBJ1-2; tentative D call: TRBD1 (6 bases). V shed 2 bases and J shed 3 bases, with 13 bases lying between them. Germline V gene data show CDR1 as KGHSH and CDR2 as LQKENI. This CDR3 comprises 15 residues. This chain's CDR3 is CASSPNSRGDYGYTF. CDR3 in DNA: TGTGCCAGCTCACCAAATAGCAGGGGCGACTATGGCTACACCTTC.

The rearrangement links TRBV13 to TRBJ2-1; 11 positions agree with TRBD2. Germline CDR1 PRHDT, CDR2 FYEKMQ (reference sequence). V was pared by 5 bases and J by 7 bases, with 10 bases of the junction left unmatched. This CDR3 is built from 16 residues. CDR3: CASSHHGSGGANEQFF. The CDR3 nucleotides read TGTGCCAGCAGCCACCACGGTAGCGGGGGGGCGAATGAGCAGTTCTTC.

This sequence joins TRBV2 and TRBJ2-5, with 7 bases fitting TRBD1. CDR1 and CDR2 from the germline V gene are SNHLY and FYNNEI. J lost 1 base, V lost 10 bases, and 6 bases had no gene match. The CDR3 is 13 residues long. CDR3 DNA: TGTGCCAACCATAGGACAGGCCAAGAGACCCAGTACTTC. Translating it yields CANHRTGQETQYF.

V and J are TRBV6-5 and TRBJ2-7; TRBD2 matches at 9 bases. Germline-derived CDR1 and CDR2 are MNHEY and SVGAGI. This CDR3 contains 15 residues. J was trimmed by 2 bases and V by 5 bases; bases with no gene match: 7. In nucleotides, the CDR3 is TGTGCCAGCAGTAACGGACTAGCGACGCCCTACGAGCAGTACTTC. Translated, it gives CASSNGLATPYEQYF.

J is TRBJ1-6 and V is TRBV5-1; 7 positions agree with TRBD1. The CDR3 runs 14 residues. With 4 bases clipped from V and 8 bases from J, the junction kept 6 bases outside the gene matches. The germline gives CDR1 SGHRS, CDR2 YFSETQ. The CDR3 reads CASSPDREYSPLHF. The CDR3 region has the DNA TGCGCCAGCAGCCCAGACAGGGAGTATTCACCCCTCCACTTT.

Only a few counts were recorded for this clone. The chain recombines TRBV7-7 with TRBJ2-5; 7 bases align to TRBD2. The CDR3 has 15 residues. The J segment lost 3 bases and the V segment lost 1 base, leaving 5 bases of the junction unmatched. Germline values: CDR1 SSHAT, CDR2 FNYEAQ (reference sequence). CDR3 amino acids: CASSLVGLAEETQYF. In DNA form, the CDR3 reads TGTGCCAGCAGCTTAGTCGGTCTAGCGGAAGAGACCCAGTACTTC.

The rearrangement uses TRBV4-1 and TRBJ1-6, with 8 bases aligning to TRBD1. Germline V gene sequence: CDR1 MGHRA, CDR2 YSYEKL. V dropped 4 bases and J dropped 5; count of bases not matched to a gene: 4. The CDR3 runs to 15 residues. The CDR3 DNA reads as TGCGCCAGCAGCCTCCGGACAGGGAATAATTCACCCCTCCACTTT. Protein product: CASSLRTGNNSPLHF.

The rearrangement links TRBV7-6 to TRBJ2-7; 11 bases are shared with TRBD2. The CDR3 totals 14 residues. The V segment lost 6 bases and the J segment 2 bases; nucleotides outside the gene matches: 3. Germline-derived CDR1 and CDR2 are SGHVS and FNYEAQ. The CDR3 protein is CASSTGLAAYEQYF. In DNA, the CDR3 is TGTGCCAGCAGTACGGGACTAGCGGCCTACGAGCAGTACTTC. The full variable domain, with the rest looked up from reference TRBV7-6 and TRBJ2-7, is GAGVSQSPRYKVTKRGQDVALRCDPISGHVSLYWYRQALGQGPEFLTYFNYEAQQDKSGLPNDRFSAERPEGSISTLTIQRTEQRDSAMYRCASSTGLAAYEQYFGPGTRLTVT.